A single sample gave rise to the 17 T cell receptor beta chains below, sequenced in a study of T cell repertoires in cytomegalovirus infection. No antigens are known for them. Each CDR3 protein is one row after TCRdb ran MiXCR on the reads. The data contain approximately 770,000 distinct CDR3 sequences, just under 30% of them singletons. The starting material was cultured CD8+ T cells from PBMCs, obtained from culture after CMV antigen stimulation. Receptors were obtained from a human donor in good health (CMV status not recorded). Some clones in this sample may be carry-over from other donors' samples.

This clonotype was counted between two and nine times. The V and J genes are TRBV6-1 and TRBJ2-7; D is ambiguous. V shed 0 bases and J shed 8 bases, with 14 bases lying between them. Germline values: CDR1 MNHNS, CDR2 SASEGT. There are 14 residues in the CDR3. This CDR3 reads CASSEAPSFGKQYF. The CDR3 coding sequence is TGTGCCAGCAGTGAAGCCCCCAGCTTCGGAAAGCAGTACTTC.

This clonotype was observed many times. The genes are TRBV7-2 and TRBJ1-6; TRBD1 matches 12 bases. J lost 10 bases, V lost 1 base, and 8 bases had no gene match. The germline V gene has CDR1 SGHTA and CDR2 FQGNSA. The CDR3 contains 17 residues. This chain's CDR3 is CASSLVGQGAGASPLHF. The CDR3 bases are TGTGCCAGCAGCTTAGTGGGACAGGGGGCTGGGGCATCACCCCTCCACTTT.

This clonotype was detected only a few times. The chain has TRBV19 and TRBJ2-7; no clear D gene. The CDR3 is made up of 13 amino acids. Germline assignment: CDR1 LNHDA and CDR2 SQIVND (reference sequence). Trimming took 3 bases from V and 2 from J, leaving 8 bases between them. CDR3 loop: CASSISDAYEQYF. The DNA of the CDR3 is TGTGCCAGTAGTATCAGCGATGCCTACGAGCAGTACTTC.

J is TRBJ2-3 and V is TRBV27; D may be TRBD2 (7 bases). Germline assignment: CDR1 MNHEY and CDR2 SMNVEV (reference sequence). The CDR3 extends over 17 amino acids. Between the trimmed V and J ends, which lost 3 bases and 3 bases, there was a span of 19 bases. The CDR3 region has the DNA TGTGCCAGCAGTTTGGTGAGGGCGGGGGCCAGAACAGATACGCAGTATTTT. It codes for CASSLVRAGARTDTQYF.

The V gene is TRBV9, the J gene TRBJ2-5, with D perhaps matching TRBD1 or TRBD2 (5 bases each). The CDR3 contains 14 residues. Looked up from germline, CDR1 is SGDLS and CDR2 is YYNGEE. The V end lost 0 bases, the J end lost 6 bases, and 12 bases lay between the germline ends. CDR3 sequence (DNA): TGTGCCAGCAGCGTAGACGGGACGGCGAAGACCCAGTACTTC. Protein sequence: CASSVDGTAKTQYF.

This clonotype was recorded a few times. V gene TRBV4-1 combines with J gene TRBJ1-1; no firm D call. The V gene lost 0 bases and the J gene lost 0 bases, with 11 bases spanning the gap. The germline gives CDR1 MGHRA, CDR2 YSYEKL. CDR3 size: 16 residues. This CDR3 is CASSQEGGTMNTEAFF. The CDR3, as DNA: TGCGCCAGCAGCCAAGAGGGAGGCACCATGAACACTGAAGCTTTCTTT.

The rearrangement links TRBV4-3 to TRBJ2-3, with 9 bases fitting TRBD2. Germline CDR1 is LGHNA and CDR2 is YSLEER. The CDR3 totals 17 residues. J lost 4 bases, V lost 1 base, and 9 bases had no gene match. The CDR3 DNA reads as TGCGCCAGCAGCCAAGCCCCCTACAGGACTAGCGCAGATACGCAGTATTTT. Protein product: CASSQAPYRTSADTQYF.

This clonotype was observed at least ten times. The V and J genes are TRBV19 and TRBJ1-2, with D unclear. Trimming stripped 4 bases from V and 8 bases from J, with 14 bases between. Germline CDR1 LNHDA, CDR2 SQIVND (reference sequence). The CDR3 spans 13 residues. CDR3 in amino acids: CASSTPGPRGYTF. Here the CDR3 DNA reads TGTGCCAGTAGTACCCCCGGGCCCAGAGGCTACACCTTC. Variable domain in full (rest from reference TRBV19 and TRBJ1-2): DGGITQSPKYLFRKEGQNVTLSCEQNLNHDAMYWYRQDPGQGLRLIYYSQIVNDFQKGDIAEGYSVSREKKESFPLTVTSAQKNPTAFYLCASSTPGPRGYTFGSGTRLTVV.

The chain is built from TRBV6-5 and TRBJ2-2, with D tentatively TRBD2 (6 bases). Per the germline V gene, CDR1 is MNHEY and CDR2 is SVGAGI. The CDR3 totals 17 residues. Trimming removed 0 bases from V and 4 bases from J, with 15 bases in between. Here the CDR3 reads CASSYSTLAWSTGELFF. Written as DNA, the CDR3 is TGTGCCAGCAGTTACTCGACACTAGCCTGGTCCACCGGGGAGCTGTTTTTT.

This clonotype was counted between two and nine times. Here the CDR3 DNA reads TGTGCCAGCAGTGCGGGACAGCCCCGGTGGGGCAATCAGCCCCAGCATTTT. Amino acid sequence: CASSAGQPRWGNQPQHF. The chain carries TRBV28 and TRBJ1-5; TRBD1 aligns across 7 bases. The germline CDR1 and CDR2 sequences are MDHEN and SYDVKM. CDR3 length: 17 amino acids. After removal of 5 bases from V and 2 bases from J, the junction contained 12 bases not matched to a gene.

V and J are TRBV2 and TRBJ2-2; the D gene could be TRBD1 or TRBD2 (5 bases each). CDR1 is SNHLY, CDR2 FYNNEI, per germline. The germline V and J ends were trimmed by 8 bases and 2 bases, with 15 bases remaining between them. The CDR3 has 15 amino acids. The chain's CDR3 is CASDLLGVNTGELFF. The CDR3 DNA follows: TGTGCCAGCGATTTATTGGGGGTAAACACCGGGGAGCTGTTTTTT.

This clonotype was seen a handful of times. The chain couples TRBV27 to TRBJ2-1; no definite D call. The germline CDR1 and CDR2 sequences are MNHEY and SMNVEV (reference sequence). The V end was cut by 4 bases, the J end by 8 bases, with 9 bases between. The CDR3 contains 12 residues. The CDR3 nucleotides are TGTGCCAGCAGTTCCTCGCCCGATGAGCAGTTCTTC. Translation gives CASSSSPDEQFF.

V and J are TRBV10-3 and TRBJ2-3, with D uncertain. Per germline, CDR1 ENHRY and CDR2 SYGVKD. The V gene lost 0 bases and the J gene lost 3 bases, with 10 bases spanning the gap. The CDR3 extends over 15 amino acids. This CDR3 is CAISESLSETDTQYF. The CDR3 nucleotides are TGTGCCATCAGTGAGTCACTCTCTGAAACAGATACGCAGTATTTT.

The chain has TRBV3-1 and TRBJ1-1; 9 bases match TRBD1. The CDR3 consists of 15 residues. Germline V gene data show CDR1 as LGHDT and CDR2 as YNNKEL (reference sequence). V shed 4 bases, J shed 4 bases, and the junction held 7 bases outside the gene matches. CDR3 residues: CASSRLQGAGTEAFF. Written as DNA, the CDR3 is TGTGCCAGCAGCCGCCTACAGGGGGCAGGCACTGAAGCTTTCTTT.

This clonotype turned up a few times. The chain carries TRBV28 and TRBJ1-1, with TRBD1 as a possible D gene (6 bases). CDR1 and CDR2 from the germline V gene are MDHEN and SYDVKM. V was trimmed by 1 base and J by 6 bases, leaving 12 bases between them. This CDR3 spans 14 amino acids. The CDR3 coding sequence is TGTGCCAGCAGTTTATTAGGGGGGCCGCCTGAAGCTTTCTTT. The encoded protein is CASSLLGGPPEAFF.

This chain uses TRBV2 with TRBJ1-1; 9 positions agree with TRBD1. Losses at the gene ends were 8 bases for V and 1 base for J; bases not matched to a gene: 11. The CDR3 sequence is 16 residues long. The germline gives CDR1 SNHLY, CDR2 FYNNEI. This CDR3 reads CASGRDRALGNTEAFF. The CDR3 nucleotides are TGTGCCAGCGGTCGGGACAGGGCCCTCGGGAACACTGAAGCTTTCTTT.

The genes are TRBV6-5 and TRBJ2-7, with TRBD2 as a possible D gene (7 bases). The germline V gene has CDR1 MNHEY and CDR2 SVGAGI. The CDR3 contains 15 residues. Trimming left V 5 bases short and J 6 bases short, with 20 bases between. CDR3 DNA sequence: TGTGCCAGCAGTCCAACACAAGGGGGGGGACCCGAGCAGTACGTC. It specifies CASSPTQGGGPEQYV.